The 31 T cell receptor beta chains given below trace back to one sample, sequenced in a study of blood T cell repertoires in COVID-19. Sequencing used immunoSEQ multiplex PCR; TCRdb keeps in-frame clones, though not all of them. The sample has some 130,000 clones, more than 60% seen once; the top ten hold approximately 2%. Input material: peripheral blood. The receptors derive from a woman aged 65 to 85 with acute or convalescent COVID-19.

The chain has TRBV6-1 and TRBJ2-5; 7 nucleotides match TRBD2. CDR1 MNHNS and CDR2 SASEGT come from the germline V gene. V lost 6 bases to trimming and J lost 5 bases; unmatched junction nucleotides: 6. CDR3 length: 13 amino acids. The CDR3 nucleotides are TGTGCCAGCAGGGGGGGGAGGGGTGAGACCCAGTACTTC. Residues: CASRGGRGETQYF.

This clone was detected ten times or more. As DNA, the CDR3 is TGTGCCAGCAGCTTGGGACAGCAAGAGACCCAGTACTTC. Its protein product is CASSLGQQETQYF. J is TRBJ2-5 and V is TRBV5-6, with a weak D call TRBD1 (5 bases). The CDR3 consists of 13 residues. Trimming removed 0 bases from V and 2 bases from J, with 5 bases in between. Germline values: CDR1 SGHDT, CDR2 YYEEEE.

The gene calls are TRBV9 and TRBJ2-2, with D possibly TRBD2 on 6 matching bases. Germline-derived CDR1 and CDR2 are SGDLS and YYNGEE. Trimming removed 1 base at V and 3 bases at J, with 7 bases between. The CDR3 consists of 14 residues. The CDR3 here is CASSVTSHTGELFF. The CDR3 region has the DNA TGTGCCAGCAGCGTAACTAGCCACACCGGGGAGCTGTTTTTT.

The rearrangement joins TRBV4-1 to TRBJ2-3; 11 positions agree with TRBD2. From germline, CDR1 is MGHRA and CDR2 YSYEKL. The trim removed 4 bases at V and 6 bases at J, leaving 12 bases unmatched. The CDR3 extends over 17 amino acids. The CDR3 nucleotides read TGCGCCAGCAGCCCGAGGATCGGACTAGCGGGTCTGGATACGCAGTATTTT. Amino acid sequence: CASSPRIGLAGLDTQYF.

V gene TRBV28 combines with J gene TRBJ1-5; 7 nucleotides align to TRBD1. The CDR3 runs 14 residues. The germline CDR1 and CDR2 sequences are MDHEN and SYDVKM. V dropped 6 bases and J dropped 3; count of bases not matched to a gene: 5. The CDR3, as DNA: TGTGCCAGCAGACTGGGACAGATCAATCAGCCCCAGCATTTT. This codes for CASRLGQINQPQHF.

The chain carries TRBV2 and TRBJ1-1; D unresolved. Trimming took 4 bases from V and 4 from J, leaving 4 bases between them. Germline CDR1 SNHLY, CDR2 FYNNEI. There are 11 residues in the CDR3. DNA for the CDR3: TGTGCCAGCAGTGCCTTCACTGAAGCTTTCTTT. Translated: CASSAFTEAFF.

This rearrangement joins TRBV15 to TRBJ1-1; 8 bases line up with TRBD1. The V gene's germline CDR1 is LNHNV and CDR2 YYDKDF (reference sequence). There are 15 residues in the CDR3. V lost 3 bases and J lost 1; bases outside the gene matches: 4. The CDR3 coding sequence is TGTGCCACCAGCAGCACAGGGGGAAAGAACACTGAAGCTTTCTTT. Translating gives CATSSTGGKNTEAFF. The full variable domain, rest sourced from reference TRBV15 and TRBJ1-1, is DAMVIQNPRYQVTQFGKPVTLSCSQTLNHNVMYWYQQKSSQAPKLLFHYYDKDFNNEADTPDNFQSRRPNTSFCFLDIRSPGLGDTAMYLCATSSTGGKNTEAFFGQGTRLTVV.

J is TRBJ1-2 and V is TRBV13; D unresolved. V was clipped by 1 base and J by 2 bases, with 8 bases between them. The germline CDR1 and CDR2 sequences are PRHDT and FYEKMQ (reference sequence). This CDR3 is built from 14 residues. The CDR3 protein is CASSLEAGNYGYTF. The CDR3 nucleotides are TGTGCCAGCAGCTTAGAGGCAGGAAACTATGGCTACACCTTC.

This chain links TRBV19 with TRBJ2-7; the match to TRBD1 covers 10 bases. The CDR3 covers 15 residues. The V gene's germline CDR1 is LNHDA and CDR2 SQIVND (reference sequence). The V gene end was trimmed by 2 bases and the J gene end by 4 bases; junction bases not matched to a gene: 5. In nucleotides, the CDR3 is TGTGCCAGTAGTATATCCGGGACAGGGGTTTACGAGCAGTACTTC. It codes for CASSISGTGVYEQYF.

This clone was counted a few times. This chain joins TRBV4-1 and TRBJ1-2, with D maybe TRBD1 (5 bases). The CDR3 is 15 residues long. Germline CDR1 is MGHRA and CDR2 is YSYEKL. Trimming shortened V by 2 bases and J by 6 bases, and 16 bases separated the two germline ends. The CDR3 DNA reads as TGCGCCAGCAGCCAATCTGGGGGGAATGTCAATGGCTACACCTTC. Translation: CASSQSGGNVNGYTF.

This chain joins TRBV19 and TRBJ2-3; the D is unclear. CDR1 is LNHDA, CDR2 SQIVND, per germline (reference sequence). The CDR3 has 12 residues. Trimming shortened V by 6 bases and J by 0 bases, and 4 bases separated the two germline ends. Written as DNA, the CDR3 is TGTGCCAGTAGCACTAGCACAGATACGCAGTATTTT. Amino acids: CASSTSTDTQYF.

The V gene is TRBV2, the J gene TRBJ2-7; 10 positions agree with TRBD1. Germline V gives CDR1 SNHLY, CDR2 FYNNEI. The V segment lost 6 bases and the J segment 4 bases; nucleotides outside the gene matches: 6. The CDR3 covers 14 residues. The CDR3 reads CASRGWDRGYEQYF. As DNA, the CDR3 is TGTGCCAGCAGGGGTTGGGACAGGGGATACGAGCAGTACTTC.

The rearrangement uses TRBV19 and TRBJ2-3; no definite D call. The CDR3 has 13 residues. V lost 7 bases to trimming and J lost 4 bases, with 12 bases between them. Germline lookup yields CDR1 LNHDA and CDR2 SQIVND (reference sequence). The DNA for the CDR3 is TGTGCCAGTAAACAGTCTTGGGCAGATACGCAGTATTTT. Its translation: CASKQSWADTQYF.

V is TRBV7-8 and J is TRBJ1-3, with a weak D call TRBD1 (5 bases). Trimming shortened V by 7 bases and J by 0 bases, and 13 bases separated the two germline ends. Looked up from germline, CDR1 is SGHVS and CDR2 is FQNEAQ. The CDR3 totals 15 residues. The CDR3 DNA reads as TGTGCCAGCACCGACAGAAGAGTCTCTGGAAACACCATATATTTT. It is translated as CASTDRRVSGNTIYF.

This clone was picked up a small number of times. This rearrangement joins TRBV7-2 to TRBJ1-6, with 11 bases that match TRBD1. The germline gives CDR1 SGHTA, CDR2 FQGNSA. V was clipped by 1 base and J by 9 bases; unmatched bases: 5. This CDR3 region has 16 residues. The CDR3 loop reads CASSLGDRGYRSPLHF. The CDR3 region has the DNA TGTGCCAGCAGCTTAGGGGACAGGGGGTATCGTTCACCCCTCCACTTT. The full variable domain, its missing parts supplied by reference TRBV7-2 and TRBJ1-6, is GAGVSQSPSNKVTEKGKDVELRCDPISGHTALYWYRQSLGQGLEFLIYFQGNSAPDKSGLPSDRFSAERTGGSVSTLTIQRTQQEDSAVYLCASSLGDRGYRSPLHFGNGTRLTVT.

This chain joins TRBV6-2 or TRBV6-3 and TRBJ2-1, with 8 bases matching TRBD2. Germline assignment: CDR1 MNHEY and CDR2 SVGEGT. There are 15 residues in the CDR3. J lost 3 bases, V lost 4 bases, and 5 bases had no gene match. For the CDR3, the DNA is TGTGCCAGCAGTTTACTAGCGGCGATCTACAATGAGCAGTTCTTC. This translates into CASSLLAAIYNEQFF.

V usage is TRBV7-2 and J usage is TRBJ1-6, with TRBD1 matching over 8 bases. V was pared by 5 bases and J by 9 bases, with 12 bases of the junction left unmatched. CDR1 SGHTA and CDR2 FQGNSA come from the germline V gene. The CDR3 length is 16 residues. The CDR3 loop is CASSLQADRGGSPLHF. CDR3 sequence (DNA): TGTGCCAGCAGCCTTCAAGCTGACAGGGGTGGTTCACCCCTCCACTTT.

The gene calls are TRBV5-1 and TRBJ2-1, with 7 bases fitting TRBD1. The CDR3 contains 17 residues. V was pared by 1 base and J by 6 bases, with 13 bases of the junction left unmatched. Per the germline V gene, CDR1 is SGHRS and CDR2 is YFSETQ. The CDR3 DNA reads TGCGCCAGCAGCTTGCTCTCCGGGACAGTGACTTTCAATGAGCAGTTCTTC. It encodes CASSLLSGTVTFNEQFF.

Details on this clone: Because the CDR3 is missing its conserved closing phenylalanine or tryptophan, this is likely a read error. The DNA is omitted, as the CDR3 cannot be located on it reliably, and the CDR3 follows TCRdb's listing. The chain couples TRBV21-1 to TRBJ2-7; the table's D call, TRBD2, has no DNA check behind it. TRBV21-1 is reported as a pseudogene. Counting both end residues, the CDR3 totals 8 amino acids. The CDR3 protein is CASSKSLS.

In its sample, this clone was seen a few times. The J gene is TRBJ2-7, the V gene TRBV5-4, with 8 bases that match TRBD2. This CDR3 has 15 amino acids. Germline V gives CDR1 SGHNT, CDR2 YYREEE (reference sequence). V shed 3 bases and J 5 bases; nucleotides not matched to a gene: 10. CDR3 sequence: CASSSGLAPLHEQYF. CDR3 nucleotides: TGTGCCAGCAGCTCCGGACTAGCCCCCCTCCACGAGCAGTACTTC.

This chain joins TRBV30 and TRBJ1-3, with unresolved D. There are 15 residues in the CDR3. V lost 0 bases to trimming and J lost 0 bases, with 9 bases between them. Germline V CDR1 and CDR2: GTSNPN, SVGIG (reference sequence). The CDR3 sequence: CAWSVGGFSGNTIYF. The CDR3 nucleotides read TGTGCCTGGAGTGTAGGCGGCTTCTCTGGAAACACCATATATTTT.

This clone was seen many times. Other DNA sequences from this sample encode an identical CDR3 as well. The chain uses TRBV19 and TRBJ1-1, with 7 bases fitting TRBD1. This CDR3 is 14 amino acids long. CDR1 and CDR2 (germline): LNHDA, SQIVND (reference sequence). V dropped 2 bases and J dropped 1; count of bases not matched to a gene: 1. CDR3 nucleotides: TGTGCCAGTAGTATAAACAGGGGGAACACTGAAGCTTTCTTT. Its protein is CASSINRGNTEAFF.

Only one count was recorded for this clone. This chain joins TRBV28 and TRBJ2-3; unclear D gene. This CDR3 region has 11 residues. V was trimmed by 8 bases and J by 6 bases, leaving 9 bases between them. Per the germline V gene, CDR1 is MDHEN and CDR2 is SYDVKM. CDR3 nucleotides: TGTGCCAGCGGAACTATCGATACGCAGTATTTT. Its translation: CASGTIDTQYF.

The chain links TRBV4-3 to TRBJ2-2; D possibly corresponds to TRBD1 (6 bases). V was shortened by 1 base and J by 0 bases, with 9 bases between the two germline ends. The CDR3 runs 16 residues. The germline gives CDR1 LGHNA, CDR2 YSLEER. The CDR3 DNA follows: TGCGCCAGCAGCCAAGGAGCAGGGGCGAACACCGGGGAGCTGTTTTTT. Amino acids: CASSQGAGANTGELFF.

In its sample, this clone was seen a few times. The chain has TRBV5-1 and TRBJ2-6, with TRBD1 matching 9 bases. V gave up 0 bases and J gave up 2 bases; unmatched junction bases: 21. CDR1 and CDR2 (germline): SGHRS, YFSETQ. The CDR3 totals 23 residues. The CDR3 nucleotides are TGCGCCAGCAGCTTGGAGGGACAGGGAGTTGGGGTGGTCGTTCGAACTGGGGCCAACGTCCTGACTTTC. It encodes CASSLEGQGVGVVVRTGANVLTF.

The chain joins TRBV5-4 to TRBJ2-1, with 8 bases lining up with TRBD2. Germline V gene lookup returns CDR1 SGHNT and CDR2 YYREEE (reference sequence). V shed 4 bases and J 2 bases; nucleotides not matched to a gene: 8. The CDR3 sequence is 16 residues long. The CDR3, as DNA: TGTGCCAGCAGCCCTTTTACTAGCGGAACCTACAATGAGCAGTTCTTC. Translating it yields CASSPFTSGTYNEQFF.

The gene calls are TRBV6-5 and TRBJ1-6; 8 bases fit TRBD1. The CDR3 has 15 residues. The J segment lost 9 bases and the V segment lost 2 bases, leaving 6 bases of the junction unmatched. The germline V gene has CDR1 MNHEY and CDR2 SVGAGI. Here the CDR3 DNA reads TGTGCCAGCAGTTACCACGGACAGGGAGGTTCACCCCTCCACTTT. Translating gives CASSYHGQGGSPLHF.

This rearrangement joins TRBV28 to TRBJ2-7, with 11 bases that match TRBD2. Germline CDR1 MDHEN, CDR2 SYDVKM. Unmatched junction bases numbered 7, after V lost 5 bases and J lost 4 bases. This CDR3 comprises 15 residues. Here the CDR3 DNA reads TGTGCCAGCAGTCAGCGACTAGCGGGATCTTACGAGCAGTACTTC. This codes for CASSQRLAGSYEQYF.

This clone was observed a handful of times. The chain links TRBV2 to TRBJ1-2; 7 bases map to TRBD1. This CDR3 is 14 amino acids long. The germline CDR1 and CDR2 sequences are SNHLY and FYNNEI. With 4 bases clipped from V and 2 bases from J, the junction kept 4 bases outside the gene matches. In DNA form, the CDR3 reads TGTGCCAGCAGTGCATTACAGGGGAACTATGGCTACACCTTC. Amino acids: CASSALQGNYGYTF.

The chain carries TRBV18 and TRBJ2-1; 11 nucleotides agree with TRBD2. The V and J ends lost 3 bases and 4 bases, in that order; junction bases with no gene match: 5. The CDR3 has 16 residues. Germline V gene data show CDR1 as KGHSH and CDR2 as LQKENI. CDR3 coding DNA: TGTGCCAGCTCACCCACCGGGACTAGCGGATACAATGAGCAGTTCTTC. This encodes CASSPTGTSGYNEQFF.

This clone showed up just once. The CDR3 DNA follows: TGTGCCACCAGCAGGAACAGGGGAGGCACTGAAGCTTTCTTT. This encodes CATSRNRGGTEAFF. J is TRBJ1-1 and V is TRBV15, with 7 bases aligning to TRBD1. CDR1 is LNHNV and CDR2 is YYDKDF in the germline V gene (reference sequence). CDR3 length: 14 amino acids. V shed 3 bases, J shed 4 bases, and the junction held 5 bases outside the gene matches.